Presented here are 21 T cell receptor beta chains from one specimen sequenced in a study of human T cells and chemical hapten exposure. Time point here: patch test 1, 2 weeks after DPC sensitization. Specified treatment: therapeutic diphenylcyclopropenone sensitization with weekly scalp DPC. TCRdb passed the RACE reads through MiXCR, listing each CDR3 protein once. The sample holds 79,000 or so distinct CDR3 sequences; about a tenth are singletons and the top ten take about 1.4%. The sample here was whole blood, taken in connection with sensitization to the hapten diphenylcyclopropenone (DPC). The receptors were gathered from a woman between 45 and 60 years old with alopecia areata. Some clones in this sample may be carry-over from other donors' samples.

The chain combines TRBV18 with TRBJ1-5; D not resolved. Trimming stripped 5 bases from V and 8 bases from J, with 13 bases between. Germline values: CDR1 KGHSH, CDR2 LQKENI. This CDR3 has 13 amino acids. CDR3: CASSSTPREPQHF. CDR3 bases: TGTGCCAGCTCATCGACCCCGCGGGAGCCCCAGCATTTT.

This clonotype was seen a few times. The CDR3 reads CASTPSQQGTEAFF. The CDR3 DNA follows: TGTGCCAGTACACCATCACAACAGGGGACTGAAGCTTTCTTT. The chain carries TRBV7-9 and TRBJ1-1; 7 nucleotides match TRBD1. The CDR3 runs 14 residues. Germline V gene data show CDR1 as SEHNR and CDR2 as FQNEAQ (reference sequence). Trimming at V came to 9 bases and at J to 5 bases, leaving 12 bases not matched to a gene.

DNA for the CDR3: TGTGCCAGCTCATTCTCCCCTACTGGGGAAAAACTGTTTTTT. Protein sequence: CASSFSPTGEKLFF. V gene TRBV18 combines with J gene TRBJ1-4; D is uncertain. Between the trimmed V and J ends, which lost 5 bases and 8 bases, there was a span of 15 bases. Germline-derived CDR1 and CDR2 are KGHSH and LQKENI. CDR3 length equals 14 residues.

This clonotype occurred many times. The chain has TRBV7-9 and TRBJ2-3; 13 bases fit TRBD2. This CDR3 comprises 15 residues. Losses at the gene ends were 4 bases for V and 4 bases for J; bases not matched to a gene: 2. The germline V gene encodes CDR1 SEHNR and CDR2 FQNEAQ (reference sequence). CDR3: CASSSGLAGPDTQYF. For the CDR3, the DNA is TGTGCCAGCAGCTCGGGACTAGCGGGACCAGATACGCAGTATTTT.

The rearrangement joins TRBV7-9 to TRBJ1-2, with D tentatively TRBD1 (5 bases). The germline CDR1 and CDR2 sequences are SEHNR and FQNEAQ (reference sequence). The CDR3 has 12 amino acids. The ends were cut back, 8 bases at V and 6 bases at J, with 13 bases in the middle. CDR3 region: CASVGTADGYTF. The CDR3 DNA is TGTGCCAGCGTGGGGACCGCCGATGGCTACACCTTC.

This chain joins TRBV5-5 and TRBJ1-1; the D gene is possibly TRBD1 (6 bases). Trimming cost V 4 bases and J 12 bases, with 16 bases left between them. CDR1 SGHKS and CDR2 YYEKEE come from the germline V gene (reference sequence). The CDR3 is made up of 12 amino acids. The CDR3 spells CASSGTQGSSFF. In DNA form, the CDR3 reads TGTGCCAGCAGCGGTACTCAGGGGTCCTCTTTCTTT. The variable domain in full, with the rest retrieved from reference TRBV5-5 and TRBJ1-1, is DAGVTQSPTHLIKTRGQQVTLRCSPISGHKSVSWYQQVLGQGPQFIFQYYEKEERGRGNFPDRFSARQFPNYSSELNVNALLLGDSALYLCASSGTQGSSFFGQGTRLTVV.

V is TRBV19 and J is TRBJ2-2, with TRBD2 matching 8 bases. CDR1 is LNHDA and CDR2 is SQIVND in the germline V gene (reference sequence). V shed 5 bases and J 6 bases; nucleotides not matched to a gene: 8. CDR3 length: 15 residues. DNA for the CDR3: TGTGCCAGTAGTCCCAGCGGGAGTTATGCCGGGGAGCTGTTTTTT. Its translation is CASSPSGSYAGELFF.

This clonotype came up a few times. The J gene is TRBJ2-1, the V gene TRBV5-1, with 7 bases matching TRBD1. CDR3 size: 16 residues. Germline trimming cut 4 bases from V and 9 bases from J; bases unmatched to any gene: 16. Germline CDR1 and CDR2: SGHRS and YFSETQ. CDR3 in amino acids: CASSAIHDRATAEQFF. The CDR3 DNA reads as TGCGCCAGCAGCGCCATCCATGACAGGGCCACCGCTGAGCAGTTCTTC.

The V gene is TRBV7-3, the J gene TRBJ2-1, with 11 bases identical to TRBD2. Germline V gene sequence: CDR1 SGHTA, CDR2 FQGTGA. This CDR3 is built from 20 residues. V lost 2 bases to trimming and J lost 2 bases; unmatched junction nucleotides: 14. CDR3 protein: CASSLGTGTSGVGAYNEQFF. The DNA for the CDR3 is TGTGCCAGCAGCTTAGGTACCGGGACTAGCGGAGTGGGGGCCTACAATGAGCAGTTCTTC.

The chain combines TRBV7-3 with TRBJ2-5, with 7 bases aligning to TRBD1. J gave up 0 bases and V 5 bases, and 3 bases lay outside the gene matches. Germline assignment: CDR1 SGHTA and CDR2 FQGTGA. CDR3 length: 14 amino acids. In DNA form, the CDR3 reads TGTGCCAGCAGCAAGGGACAGTACCAAGAGACCCAGTACTTC. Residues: CASSKGQYQETQYF.

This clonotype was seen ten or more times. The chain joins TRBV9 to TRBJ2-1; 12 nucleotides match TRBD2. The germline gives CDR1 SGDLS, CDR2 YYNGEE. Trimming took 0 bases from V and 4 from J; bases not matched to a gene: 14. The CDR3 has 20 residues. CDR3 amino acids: CASSVGVASGRAGRYNEQFF. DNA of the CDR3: TGTGCCAGCAGCGTAGGTGTGGCTAGCGGGAGGGCGGGAAGGTACAATGAGCAGTTCTTC.

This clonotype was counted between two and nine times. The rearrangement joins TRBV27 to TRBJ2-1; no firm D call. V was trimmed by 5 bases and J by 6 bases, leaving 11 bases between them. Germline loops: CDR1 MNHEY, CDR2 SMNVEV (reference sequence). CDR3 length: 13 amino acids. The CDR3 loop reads CASSPGRINEQFF. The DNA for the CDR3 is TGTGCCAGCAGTCCTGGACGCATCAATGAGCAGTTCTTC.

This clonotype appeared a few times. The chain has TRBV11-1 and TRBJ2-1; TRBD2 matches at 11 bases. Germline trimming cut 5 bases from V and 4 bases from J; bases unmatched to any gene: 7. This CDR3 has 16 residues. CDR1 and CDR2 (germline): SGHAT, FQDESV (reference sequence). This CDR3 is CASSPPGLAVYNEQFF. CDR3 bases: TGTGCCAGCAGCCCGCCGGGACTAGCGGTTTACAATGAGCAGTTCTTC. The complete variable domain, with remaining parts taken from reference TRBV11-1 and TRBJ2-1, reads EAEVAQSPRYKITEKSQAVAFWCDPISGHATLYWYRQILGQGPELLVQFQDESVVDDSQLPKDRFSAERLKGVDSTLKIQPAELGDSAMYLCASSPPGLAVYNEQFFGPGTRLTVL.

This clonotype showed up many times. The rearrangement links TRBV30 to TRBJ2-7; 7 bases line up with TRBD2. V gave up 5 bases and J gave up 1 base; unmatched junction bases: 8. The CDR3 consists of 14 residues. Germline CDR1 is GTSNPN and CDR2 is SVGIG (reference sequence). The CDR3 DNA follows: TGTGCCTGGCGTACCGGGAGGCGGTCCTACGAGCAGTACTTC. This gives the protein CAWRTGRRSYEQYF.

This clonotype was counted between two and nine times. The CDR3 loop is CASSKTTVSTDTQYF. CDR3 DNA: TGTGCCAGCAGCAAAACTACAGTTAGCACAGATACGCAGTATTTT. This chain joins TRBV7-3 and TRBJ2-3; D gene uncertain. The V gene's germline CDR1 is SGHTA and CDR2 FQGTGA. V lost 5 bases, J lost 0 bases, and 12 bases lay in between. The CDR3 totals 15 residues. The complete variable domain, with remaining parts taken from reference TRBV7-3 and TRBJ2-3, reads GAGVSQTPSNKVTEKGKYVELRCDPISGHTALYWYRQSLGQGPEFLIYFQGTGAADDSGLPNDRFFAVRPEGSVSTLKIQRTERGDSAVYLCASSKTTVSTDTQYFGPGTRLTVL.

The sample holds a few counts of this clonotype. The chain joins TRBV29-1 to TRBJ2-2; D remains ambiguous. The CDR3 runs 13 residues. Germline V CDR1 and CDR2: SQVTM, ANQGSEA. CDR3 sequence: CTGGQSPTGELFF. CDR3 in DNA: TGCACCGGTGGTCAATCACCCACCGGGGAGCTGTTTTTT.

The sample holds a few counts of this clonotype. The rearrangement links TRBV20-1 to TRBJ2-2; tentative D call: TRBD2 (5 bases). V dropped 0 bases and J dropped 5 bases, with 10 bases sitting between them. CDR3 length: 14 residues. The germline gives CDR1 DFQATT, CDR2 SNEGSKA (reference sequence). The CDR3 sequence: CSARDLGRTGELFF. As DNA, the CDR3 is TGCAGTGCTAGAGATTTAGGGAGAACCGGGGAGCTGTTTTTT.

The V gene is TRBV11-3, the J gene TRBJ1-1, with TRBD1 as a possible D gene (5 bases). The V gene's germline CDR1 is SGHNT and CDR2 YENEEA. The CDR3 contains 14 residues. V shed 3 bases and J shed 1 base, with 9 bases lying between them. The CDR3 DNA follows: TGTGCCAGCAGCTTCCAGGGAGAGAACACTGAAGCTTTCTTT. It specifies CASSFQGENTEAFF.

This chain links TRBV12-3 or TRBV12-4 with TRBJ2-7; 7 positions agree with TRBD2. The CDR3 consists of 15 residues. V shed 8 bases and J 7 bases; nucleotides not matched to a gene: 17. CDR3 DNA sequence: TGTGCCAGCGCCGGGGGAGCGGGGACCCCTGGGGAGCAGTACTTC. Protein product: CASAGGAGTPGEQYF.

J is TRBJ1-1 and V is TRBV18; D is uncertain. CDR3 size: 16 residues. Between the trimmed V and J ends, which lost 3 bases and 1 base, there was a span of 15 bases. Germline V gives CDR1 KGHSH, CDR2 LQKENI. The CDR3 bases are TGTGCCAGCTCACCCCACAACCTCGAGCAGAACACTGAAGCTTTCTTT. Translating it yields CASSPHNLEQNTEAFF.

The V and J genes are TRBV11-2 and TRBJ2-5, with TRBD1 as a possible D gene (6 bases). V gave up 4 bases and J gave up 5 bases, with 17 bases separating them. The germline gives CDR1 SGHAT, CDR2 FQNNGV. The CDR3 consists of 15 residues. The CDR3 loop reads CASSSGTTSRETQYF. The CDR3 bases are TGTGCCAGCAGCTCCGGGACAACCTCGAGGGAGACCCAGTACTTC.